Listed below are T cell receptor beta chains from one sample, sequenced in a study of molecular identifiers for immune sequencing clone quantification. Each CDR3 protein gets one entry after TCRdb re-called the PCR reads with MiXCR. The data show 300,000 to 400,000 distinct CDR3 sequences, roughly a quarter seen once. Material: naive CD8+ T cells from blood, with Jurkat cell RNA spiked in. Every receptor here comes from a human donor in good health. Some libraries in this study had Jurkat cell RNA spiked in. CDR3s include the opening cysteine and the closing phenylalanine or tryptophan. D genes are given only for firm matches. Where a row states a size, it is once, few, many or the class of an expanded clone; other rows omit it.

v_call	d_call	j_call	clone_size	cdr3_nt	cdr3_aa
TRBV20-1	TRBD2	TRBJ2-1	NA	TGCAGTGCTAGAGATCGGGCTAGCGGGAGTTATGAGCAGTTCTTC	CSARDRASGSYEQFF
TRBV7-9	NA	TRBJ2-7	many	TGTGCCAGCAGCTTAGGCAGGAGCGAGCAGTACTTC	CASSLGRSEQYF
TRBV2	NA	TRBJ1-3	few	TGTGCCAGCAGTGATAACCCCGGGACCGCCATATATTTT	CASSDNPGTAIYF
TRBV4-2	NA	TRBJ1-1	many	TGTGCCAGCAGCCAAAGTAGTGAAGCTTTCTTT	CASSQSSEAFF
TRBV7-9	NA	TRBJ2-7	few	TGTGCCAGCAGCTTAGGGCTGCTGGAGCAGTACTTC	CASSLGLLEQYF
TRBV27	NA	TRBJ2-7	many	TGTGCCAGCAGTTCAAACAGGGCGTCTGGCGAGCAGTACTTC	CASSSNRASGEQYF
TRBV13	TRBD2	TRBJ2-3	few	TGTGCCAGCAGCTTAGTCCTAGCGGACGATACGCAGTATTTT	CASSLVLADDTQYF
TRBV6-1	NA	TRBJ2-1	many	TGTGCCAGCCTCTCCTTCAGTTTCTACAATGAGCAGTTCTTC	CASLSFSFYNEQFF
TRBV7-2	TRBD1	TRBJ2-5	many	TGTGCCAGCAGAGGACAGGGTGAGACCCAGTACTTC	CASRGQGETQYF
TRBV27	NA	TRBJ1-1	NA	TGTGCCAGCAGTTTAGCCCCTGGCGTCACTGAAGCTTTCTTT	CASSLAPGVTEAFF
TRBV4-3	TRBD1	TRBJ2-7	few	TGCGCCAGCAGCCAAGCACGGACAGGGTACGACGAGCAGTACTTC	CASSQARTGYDEQYF
TRBV5-6	NA	TRBJ2-7	many	TGTGCCAGCAGCCTAGGGACTCCCGCCTCCTACGAGCAGTACTTC	CASSLGTPASYEQYF
TRBV7-9	TRBD1	TRBJ1-1	many	TGTGCCAGCAGCCCTAGGGACAGGGATACTGAAGCTTTCTTT	CASSPRDRDTEAFF
TRBV13	NA	TRBJ2-5	many	TGTGCCAGCAGGCACGGACAAGAAGAGACCCAGTACTTC	CASRHGQEETQYF
TRBV2	TRBD1	TRBJ1-1	NA	TGTGCCAGCAGTGAAACGGGGACAGGGGAGAACACTGAAGCTTTCTTT	CASSETGTGENTEAFF
TRBV9	NA	TRBJ1-6	few	TGTGCCAGCAGCGCGGCAAAAAAAGGGGTTAATTCACCCCTCCACTTT	CASSAAKKGVNSPLHF
TRBV20-1	NA	TRBJ2-7	NA	TGCAGTGCTAGATTTCCCAGCTCCTACGAGCAGTACTTC	CSARFPSSYEQYF
TRBV12-3/TRBV12-4	NA	TRBJ2-5	NA	TGTGCCAGCAGTACACAGGGCGCCGAACGGGAGACCCAGTACTTC	CASSTQGAERETQYF
TRBV7-8	NA	TRBJ2-3	many	TGTGCCAGCAGCGTCGGACGCGCAGATACGCAGTATTTT	CASSVGRADTQYF
TRBV7-9	TRBD2	TRBJ2-3	many	TGTGCCAGCAGCTTAGAGCGGGGGCCAATCACAGATACGCAGTATTTT	CASSLERGPITDTQYF
TRBV27	NA	TRBJ1-1	many	TGTGCCAGCAGTTTATCCGGGAGCCTGAACACTGAAGCTTTCTTT	CASSLSGSLNTEAFF
TRBV28	TRBD1	TRBJ2-2	few	TGTGCCAGCAGCCGGCCCACCGCAGACAGGGCGACCGGGGAGCTGTTTTTT	CASSRPTADRATGELFF
TRBV7-9	TRBD1	TRBJ2-7	many	TGTGCCAGCAGGACCACAGGGGACCACGAGCAGTACTTC	CASRTTGDHEQYF
TRBV6-2/TRBV6-3	NA	TRBJ2-2	NA	TGTGCCAGCAGTTACTCCGGGAACACCGGGGAGCTGTTTTTT	CASSYSGNTGELFF
TRBV5-4	TRBD1	TRBJ1-2	NA	TGTGCCAGCAGACCAGGACAGGGGAACTATGGCTACACCTTC	CASRPGQGNYGYTF
TRBV7-2	TRBD1	TRBJ2-1	many	TGTGCCAGCAGCTTTTACACACAGGGGGCGGGTGAGCAGTTCTTC	CASSFYTQGAGEQFF
TRBV7-6	NA	TRBJ2-7	NA	TGTGCCAGCAGCTCCGAATACGAGCAGTACTTC	CASSSEYEQYF
TRBV7-9	TRBD2	TRBJ2-1	NA	TGTGCCAGCAGCCCGCCGTTAGCGGGGGGATACAATGAGCAGTTCTTC	CASSPPLAGGYNEQFF
TRBV14	NA	TRBJ1-5	NA	TGTGCCAGCAGCCAAGATTCGGATCATCTTAACAATCAGCCCCAGCATTTT	CASSQDSDHLNNQPQHF
TRBV10-3	NA	TRBJ1-4	NA	TGTGCCATCAGTGAGTCCCCCAATGAAAAACTGTTTTTT	CAISESPNEKLFF
TRBV11-2	NA	TRBJ2-7	NA	TGTGCCAGCAGCTTAGAGCTAGCGCTTAGCTCCTACGAGCAGTACTTC	CASSLELALSSYEQYF
TRBV6-2/TRBV6-3	TRBD1	TRBJ2-2	NA	TGTGCCAGCAGCGGGACAGGGATAGCTCGGGGCACCGGGGAGCTGTTTTTT	CASSGTGIARGTGELFF
TRBV6-5	NA	TRBJ2-7	many	TGTGCCAGCAGCCCGGTGCCGACAGGCTCCTACGAGCAGTACTTC	CASSPVPTGSYEQYF
TRBV6-2/TRBV6-3	NA	TRBJ2-7	many	TGTGCCAGCAGTTACGGACCGAGATACGAGCAGTACTTC	CASSYGPRYEQYF
TRBV14	NA	TRBJ1-1	many	TGTGCCAGCAGCGAAATGGACACTGAAGCTTTCTTT	CASSEMDTEAFF
TRBV20-1	NA	TRBJ2-3	many	TGCAGTGCTACGGAAGGCGCGGGGCCCTCAGATACGCAGTATTTT	CSATEGAGPSDTQYF
TRBV28	NA	TRBJ1-1	many	TGTGCCAGCAGTAGGCGGGGGGAAGTGAACACTGAAGCTTTCTTT	CASSRRGEVNTEAFF
TRBV20-1	TRBD1	TRBJ1-1	many	TGCAGTGCTAGAGAAACAGGGGGCGTAATTGAAGCTTTCTTT	CSARETGGVIEAFF
TRBV7-9	NA	TRBJ1-1	few	TGTGCCAGCAGCTTAGCTGGGGAGGGGACTATGAACACTGAAGCTTTCTTT	CASSLAGEGTMNTEAFF
TRBV12-3/TRBV12-4	NA	TRBJ2-3	NA	TGTGCCAGCAGCCTAACGGGGCCCACAGATACGCAGTATTTT	CASSLTGPTDTQYF